A single sample gave rise to the 27 T cell receptor beta chains below, sequenced in a study of shared clonotypes between healthy human individuals. Terminally differentiated effector memory CD45RA+ cells were left out of the naive CD8 fraction, which was CD45RO-negative and positively selected for CCR7. Sequencing used immunoSEQ multiplex PCR; TCRdb keeps in-frame clones, though not all of them. The repertoire holds about 2.1 million clones, with approximately 94% as singletons. The sample consisted of naive CD8+ T cells from PBMCs. Every receptor here comes from a man aged 18-30 years in good health. Some clones in this sample may be carry-over from other donors' samples.

The genes are TRBV25-1 and TRBJ1-5; D is ambiguous. There are 15 residues in the CDR3. With 2 bases removed from V and 0 bases from J, the gap between germline ends came to 8 bases. The germline V gene has CDR1 MGHDK and CDR2 SYGVNS. CDR3 bases: TGTGCCAGCAGTGAAGATGGGAATAGCAATCAGCCCCAGCATTTT. It is translated as CASSEDGNSNQPQHF. The full variable domain, with the rest looked up from reference TRBV25-1 and TRBJ1-5, is EADIYQTPRYLVIGTGKKITLECSQTMGHDKMYWYQQDPGMELHLIHYSYGVNSTEKGDLSSESTVSRIRTEHFPLTLESARPSHTSQYLCASSEDGNSNQPQHFGDGTRLSIL.

The chain employs TRBV10-1 and TRBJ2-5, with D perhaps matching TRBD1 or TRBD2 (6 bases each). The CDR3 contains 12 residues. The ends were cut back, 3 bases at V and 9 bases at J, with 11 bases in the middle. The germline V gene has CDR1 WNHNN and CDR2 SYGVQD (reference sequence). CDR3 in DNA: TGCGCCAGCAGTGACCCAGGGGAGGCCCAGTACTTC. Translating gives CASSDPGEAQYF.

J is TRBJ1-1 and V is TRBV19, with TRBD1 matching 10 bases. This CDR3 is built from 14 residues. V dropped 7 bases and J dropped 5; count of bases not matched to a gene: 7. In germline, CDR1 is LNHDA, CDR2 SQIVND (reference sequence). DNA for the CDR3: TGTGCCAGTACCGTGACAGGGGGCAGTACTGAAGCTTTCTTT. Translating gives CASTVTGGSTEAFF.

CDR3 in DNA: TGTGCCAGCAGAGAACGTTCAATCTCTGGGGCCAACGTCCTGACTTTC. Protein product: CASRERSISGANVLTF. The chain joins TRBV6-1 to TRBJ2-6; no clear D gene. Germline CDR1 and CDR2: MNHNS and SASEGT. CDR3 length: 16 residues. The V end lost 6 bases, the J end lost 0 bases, and 12 bases lay between the germline ends.

This chain uses TRBV9 with TRBJ2-1; 8 nucleotides agree with TRBD1. Germline lookup yields CDR1 SGDLS and CDR2 YYNGEE. The trim removed 6 bases at V and 8 bases at J, leaving 7 bases unmatched. The CDR3 sequence is 13 residues long. CDR3 amino acids: CASTFLTGDEQFF. The CDR3 bases are TGTGCCAGCACCTTTTTGACAGGGGATGAGCAGTTCTTC.

The rearrangement joins TRBV5-5 to TRBJ1-2; no firm D call. Germline-derived CDR1 and CDR2 are SGHKS and YYEKEE (reference sequence). The CDR3 covers 16 residues. V dropped 3 bases and J dropped 0 bases, with 15 bases sitting between them. In DNA, the CDR3 is TGTGCCAGCAGCTCCTATACAGCTGAAGCTAACTATGGCTACACCTTC. Its translation: CASSSYTAEANYGYTF.

This chain connects TRBV6-5 to TRBJ2-7, with D possibly being TRBD1 or TRBD2 (5 bases each). The CDR3 consists of 15 residues. Trimming cost V 5 bases and J 0 bases, with 14 bases left between them. The germline V gene has CDR1 MNHEY and CDR2 SVGAGI. DNA for the CDR3: TGTGCCAGCAGTAACACCGGGACGAACTCCTACGAGCAGTACTTC. It encodes CASSNTGTNSYEQYF.

Remarks on this clone: The sample contains more than one DNA sequence encoding this CDR3. The chain combines TRBV28 with TRBJ2-3; 13 bases agree with TRBD2. The V and J ends lost 6 bases and 0 bases, in that order; junction bases with no gene match: 3. This CDR3 is 16 amino acids long. Germline V gene lookup returns CDR1 MDHEN and CDR2 SYDVKM. This CDR3 reads CASSLLAGGSTDTQYF. The CDR3 DNA sequence: TGTGCCAGCAGCTTACTAGCGGGAGGGAGCACAGATACGCAGTATTTT.

This clone appeared a single time. The chain combines TRBV11-2 with TRBJ2-7; D not certain. The CDR3 has 16 residues. With 3 bases removed from V and 4 bases from J, the gap between germline ends came to 19 bases. Germline-derived CDR1 and CDR2 are SGHAT and FQNNGV. CDR3 DNA: TGTGCCAGCAGCTTTACCCACCTTCCGATCCCTTACGAGCAGTACTTC. Amino acid sequence: CASSFTHLPIPYEQYF.

J is TRBJ2-1 and V is TRBV10-3; D perhaps matches TRBD2 (6 bases). This CDR3 has 13 residues. Germline CDR1 ENHRY, CDR2 SYGVKD. Trimming cost V 6 bases and J 8 bases, with 14 bases left between them. In nucleotides, the CDR3 is TGTGCCATCAGGGGCGGGATGATCCATGAGCAGTTCTTC. This sequence encodes CAIRGGMIHEQFF.

The chain employs TRBV11-2 and TRBJ2-1; D not certain. Germline V lookup: CDR1 SGHAT, CDR2 FQNNGV. The ends were cut back, 1 base at V and 5 bases at J, with 15 bases in the middle. CDR3 size: 16 residues. The CDR3 sequence is CASSLVLSLRNNEQFF. CDR3 in DNA: TGTGCCAGCAGCTTAGTACTTTCTCTTCGTAACAATGAGCAGTTCTTC.

The V and J genes are TRBV9 and TRBJ2-7, with a possible D match to TRBD1 (6 bases). CDR3 length: 16 amino acids. The V gene lost 0 bases and the J gene lost 5 bases, with 18 bases spanning the gap. Germline V gene lookup returns CDR1 SGDLS and CDR2 YYNGEE. CDR3 sequence reads: CASSVATGSGINEQYF. The CDR3 DNA reads as TGTGCCAGCAGCGTAGCTACAGGGTCCGGAATCAACGAGCAGTACTTC.

This rearrangement joins TRBV6-1 to TRBJ2-7, with 7 bases identical to TRBD1. CDR3 length: 16 residues. From germline, CDR1 is MNHNS and CDR2 SASEGT. Trimming at V came to 4 bases and at J to 0 bases, leaving 9 bases not matched to a gene. The CDR3 DNA reads TGTGCCAGCAGTGCACCGGGACAGTCAAGCTCCTACGAGCAGTACTTC. Translating gives CASSAPGQSSSYEQYF.

The CDR3 DNA reads TGTGCCAGCAGTATGACACTCTACGAGCAGTACTTC. Encoded protein: CASSMTLYEQYF. The chain links TRBV14 to TRBJ2-7; D remains unclear. Germline CDR1 reads SGHDN; CDR2 reads FVKESK. Deletions cut 6 bases from V and 3 bases from J, with 9 bases between. The CDR3 totals 12 residues.

The rearrangement uses TRBV11-3 and TRBJ1-5; D unclear. CDR1 and CDR2 (germline): SGHNT, YENEEA. The CDR3 contains 17 residues. V was cut by 0 bases and J by 4 bases, with 16 bases left in between. The CDR3 loop is CASSLDPQVGWNQPQHF. CDR3 nucleotide sequence: TGTGCCAGCAGCTTAGATCCCCAGGTGGGGTGGAATCAGCCCCAGCATTTT.

Comment on this clone: The same CDR3 also results from other DNA sequences found in this sample. The chain couples TRBV5-1 to TRBJ2-5; the D gene is possibly TRBD2 (5 bases). The V gene lost 2 bases and the J gene lost 1 base, with 9 bases spanning the gap. CDR3 length equals 14 residues. Germline CDR1 is SGHRS and CDR2 is YFSETQ. The CDR3 loop reads CASSLVRVQETQYF. The CDR3 nucleotides are TGCGCCAGCAGCTTAGTGAGGGTCCAAGAGACCCAGTACTTC.

The chain couples TRBV7-3 to TRBJ2-2, with 12 bases aligning to TRBD2. There are 17 residues in the CDR3. Germline values: CDR1 SGHTA, CDR2 FQGTGA. Trimming took 5 bases from V and 8 from J; bases not matched to a gene: 12. The CDR3 DNA is TGTGCCAGCAGCCCCCGACTAGCGGGAGTCGGGGGTGGGGAGCTGTTTTTT. As protein: CASSPRLAGVGGGELFF.

The chain joins TRBV9 to TRBJ2-3; D is perhaps TRBD1 (5 bases). The CDR3 runs to 14 residues. V was trimmed by 3 bases and J by 2 bases, leaving 10 bases between them. Germline CDR1 and CDR2: SGDLS and YYNGEE. This chain's CDR3 is CASSEDKYTDTQYF. CDR3 bases: TGTGCCAGCAGCGAGGACAAATACACAGATACGCAGTATTTT.

This chain connects TRBV18 to TRBJ2-2; 11 bases line up with TRBD2. This CDR3 has 20 amino acids. The V segment lost 3 bases and the J segment 0 bases; nucleotides outside the gene matches: 12. Germline assignment: CDR1 KGHSH and CDR2 LQKENI. In nucleotides, the CDR3 is TGTGCCAGCTCACCCCGACCGGGACTAGCGGACACCGCGAACACCGGGGAGCTGTTTTTT. Its protein is CASSPRPGLADTANTGELFF.

The rearrangement links TRBV4-3 to TRBJ2-1, with unresolved D. Germline CDR1 is LGHNA and CDR2 is YSLEER. The length of the CDR3 is 14 residues. Deletions cut 0 bases from V and 6 bases from J, with 9 bases between. CDR3 coding DNA: TGCGCCAGCAGCCAAGACCGGAAGTCCAATGAGCAGTTCTTC. Its translation: CASSQDRKSNEQFF.

This clone is a singleton in its sample. V usage is TRBV13 and J usage is TRBJ2-7; 7 bases agree with TRBD1. V lost 5 bases to trimming and J lost 0 bases; unmatched junction nucleotides: 7. CDR1 and CDR2 (germline): PRHDT, FYEKMQ (reference sequence). The CDR3 is 15 residues long. CDR3 protein: CASSPGDSVSYEQYF. The CDR3 DNA reads TGTGCCAGCAGCCCTGGGGACAGCGTCTCCTACGAGCAGTACTTC.

This rearrangement joins TRBV29-1 to TRBJ1-2; 7 positions agree with TRBD1. Germline assignment: CDR1 SQVTM and CDR2 ANQGSEA. This CDR3 region has 12 residues. V shed 4 bases and J 4 bases; nucleotides not matched to a gene: 3. In DNA, the CDR3 is TGCAGCGTTGTTGGGACAGTCTATGGCTACACCTTC. Translating it yields CSVVGTVYGYTF.

This clone was recorded once. This chain connects TRBV10-1 to TRBJ2-2; 7 bases are a match to TRBD1. The CDR3 runs 15 residues. Germline CDR1 reads WNHNN; CDR2 reads SYGVQD (reference sequence). With V trimmed by 6 bases and J by 1 base, 5 bases remained unmatched. The DNA for the CDR3 is TGCGCCAGCAGCGATAGACAGGGGAACACCGGGGAGCTGTTTTTT. Translated: CASSDRQGNTGELFF.

This chain connects TRBV4-1 to TRBJ1-1; D call uncertain. The germline V gene has CDR1 MGHRA and CDR2 YSYEKL. The CDR3 has 14 residues. V lost 0 bases and J 6 bases, leaving 11 bases between the germline ends. CDR3 sequence: CASSQDPLYPEAFF. The CDR3 bases are TGCGCCAGCAGCCAAGATCCCCTGTACCCTGAAGCTTTCTTT.

J is TRBJ1-3 and V is TRBV29-1, with TRBD1 matching 7 bases. J lost 0 bases, V lost 3 bases, and 5 bases had no gene match. Germline V gene data show CDR1 as SQVTM and CDR2 as ANQGSEA. The length of the CDR3 is 15 residues. The CDR3 is CSVETGLYSGNTIYF. CDR3 in DNA: TGCAGCGTTGAGACAGGGCTTTACTCTGGAAACACCATATATTTT.

This chain links TRBV10-1 with TRBJ2-7; D is unresolved. With 1 base removed from V and 3 bases from J, the gap between germline ends came to 10 bases. Germline V lookup: CDR1 WNHNN, CDR2 SYGVQD (reference sequence). The CDR3 contains 14 residues. The CDR3 protein is CASSEYMSGYEQYF. In DNA, the CDR3 is TGCGCCAGCAGTGAGTATATGAGTGGCTACGAGCAGTACTTC.

This chain connects TRBV18 to TRBJ1-5; no clear D gene. The CDR3 sequence is 12 residues long. V lost 4 bases to trimming and J lost 8 bases, with 9 bases between them. Germline CDR1 is KGHSH and CDR2 is LQKENI. CDR3 DNA sequence: TGTGCCAGCTCACTATCGGGTAAGCCCCAGCATTTT. Translated, it gives CASSLSGKPQHF. The full variable domain, completed using reference TRBV18 and TRBJ1-5, is NAGVMQNPRHLVRRRGQEARLRCSPMKGHSHVYWYRQLPEEGLKFMVYLQKENIIDESGMPKERFSAEFPKEGPSILRIQQVVRGDSAAYFCASSLSGKPQHFGDGTRLSIL.